Listed below are T cell receptor beta chains from one sample, sequenced in a study of OX40 agonist ivuxolimab in advanced cancers. Profiled with immunoSEQ multiplex PCR; TCRdb holds only in-frame clones, not every one. The data show 80,000 to 100,000 clones, roughly nine tenths seen once. Sequences were derived from CD4+ or CD8+ T cells sorted from blood, sampled in a trial of the OX40 agonist ivuxolimab. Receptors were obtained from an adult with an advanced solid tumor such as melanoma, head and neck, liver or kidney cancer. CDR3s leave out the opening cysteine and the closing phenylalanine or tryptophan.

TRBJ2-7 TRBV18 ASSPPSLGGNEQY
TRBJ1-5 TRBV19 ASTPDRSYQPQH
TRBJ1-2 TRBV7-2 ASSLAATANYGYT
TRBJ2-5 TRBV6-1 ASTGGGQETQY
TRBJ1-1 TRBV6-5 ASSYTGQVNTEAF
TRBJ1-2 TRBV18 ASSPFDRGGDGYT
TRBJ2-1 TRBV4-1 ASSQDDGRAYEQF
TRBJ1-2 TRBV4-1 ASSQVRQGMYNYGYT
TRBJ2-1 TRBV7-3 ASSSAGTTPNEQF
TRBJ2-3 TRBV9 ASSGGATDTQY
TRBJ2-7 TRBV7-9 ASSWSSGAYEQY
TRBJ1-6 TRBV2 ASNRDSNSPLH
TRBJ1-5 TRBV27 ASSTSNQPQH
TRBJ2-5 TRBV5-1 ASSLPSEETQY